A selection of T cell receptor beta chains follows, all from one sample in a study of CD8+ T cells in alopecia areata. The protocol was immunoSEQ multiplex PCR, while the TCRdb copy is restricted to in-frame clones and leaves out a portion. Of more than 150,000 clones listed, 45% to 60% are singletons. The source material was CD8+ T cells sorted from blood, sampled at week 0. Receptors originate from a human donor with alopecia areata. Each CDR3 is given with its conserved first and last residue. The D gene is left open where the match is weak. Only some rows state a clone size, as once, few, many or a class for expanded clones.

cdr3_length clone_size j_call d_call v_call cdr3_aa cdr3_nt
12 . TRBJ2-1 . TRBV30 CAWSVREPEQFF TGTGCCTGGAGTGTACGGGAACCGGAGCAGTTCTTC
12 . TRBJ2-3 . TRBV11-2 CASSLGQLAQYF TGTGCCAGCAGCTTAGGACAGTTGGCGCAGTATTTT
13 . TRBJ1-1 . TRBV7-6 CASSLVLGSEAFF TGTGCCAGCAGCTTAGTTCTCGGTTCTGAAGCTTTCTTT
15 few TRBJ2-1 . TRBV13 CASSSGRGFYNEQFF TGTGCCAGCAGCTCAGGGCGGGGATTCTACAATGAGCAGTTCTTC
11 . TRBJ2-1 . TRBV5-6 CASSVDNEQFF TGTGCCAGCAGCGTCGACAATGAGCAGTTCTTC
13 . TRBJ1-1 TRBD1 TRBV30 CAWTRDRDTEAFF TGTGCCTGGACCCGGGACAGGGACACTGAAGCTTTCTTT
14 . TRBJ2-7 . TRBV6-5 CASRVGPESYEQYF TGTGCCAGCAGGGTCGGTCCGGAATCCTACGAGCAGTACTTC
15 . TRBJ1-6 . TRBV9 CASSVDWANNSPLHF TGTGCCAGCAGCGTAGATTGGGCTAATAATTCACCCCTCCACTTT
15 few TRBJ2-7 TRBD2 TRBV27 CASSVGLALSYEQYF TGTGCCAGCAGTGTGGGACTAGCGCTCTCCTACGAGCAGTACTTC
11 once TRBJ1-1 . TRBV13 CASSPARGAFF TGTGCCAGCAGCCCAGCGCGGGGAGCTTTCTTT
13 many TRBJ2-2 . TRBV6-1 CASSLTDTGELFF TGTGCCAGCAGTCTGACAGACACCGGGGAGCTGTTTTTT
14 few TRBJ1-5 . TRBV7-8 CASSLASSNQPQHF TGTGCCAGCAGCTTAGCCAGTAGCAATCAGCCCCAGCATTTT
13 . TRBJ2-7 . TRBV27 CATKGQGGSEQYF TGTGCCACTAAGGGGCAGGGTGGTTCTGAGCAGTACTTC
12 . TRBJ2-5 TRBD2 TRBV30 CAYARGDETQYF TGTGCCTACGCCCGGGGGGATGAGACCCAGTACTTC
13 . TRBJ2-7 . TRBV9 CASSVGSKDEQYF TGTGCCAGCAGCGTAGGGAGTAAGGACGAGCAGTACTTC
14 . TRBJ2-7 . TRBV6-5 CASSYSKRPYEQYF TGTGCCAGCAGTTACTCCAAACGACCCTACGAGCAGTACTTC
14 . TRBJ1-2 . TRBV4-3 CASSQDVTLYGYTF TGCGCCAGCAGCCAAGATGTCACCCTCTATGGCTACACCTTC
14 . TRBJ1-1 . TRBV7-3 CASSLSGFGTEAFF TGTGCCAGCAGCTTATCAGGGTTTGGCACTGAAGCTTTCTTT
14 . TRBJ1-2 . TRBV2 CASSEQDNAYGYTF TGTGCCAGCAGTGAACAAGACAATGCTTATGGCTACACCTTC
16 . TRBJ1-1 TRBD1 TRBV4-3 CASSQQWDRTNTEAFF TGCGCCAGCAGCCAACAATGGGACAGGACGAACACTGAAGCTTTCTTT
11 . TRBJ2-7 . TRBV7-2 CASSLSYEQYF TGTGCCAGCAGCTTGTCCTACGAGCAGTACTTC
13 . TRBJ2-1 . TRBV4-1 CASSPAPIDEQFF TGCGCCAGCAGCCCAGCTCCTATCGATGAGCAGTTCTTC
16 . TRBJ2-3 . TRBV11-2 CASSLYLGQSTDTQYF TGTGCCAGCAGCTTATACCTAGGCCAGAGCACAGATACGCAGTATTTT
15 . TRBJ2-3 . TRBV7-9 CASSPPGISTDTQYF TGTGCCAGCAGCCCGCCGGGAATTAGCACAGATACGCAGTATTTT
11 . TRBJ1-2 . TRBV9 CASSGTGGYTF TGTGCCAGCAGCGGAACAGGGGGCTACACCTTC
12 . TRBJ2-7 . TRBV7-6 CASSLGIDEQYF TGTGCCAGCAGCTTAGGGATTGACGAGCAGTACTTC
15 . TRBJ2-3 . TRBV7-9 CASSLKGDRTDTQYF TGTGCCAGCAGCTTAAAAGGGGACCGCACAGATACGCAGTATTTT
13 . TRBJ2-5 TRBD2 TRBV6-6 CASSYVRGETQYF TGTGCCAGCAGTTACGTGCGGGGGGAGACCCAGTACTTC
15 . TRBJ2-5 TRBD2 TRBV9 CASSPAGDLGETQYF TGTGCCAGCAGCCCGGCGGGGGATTTGGGAGAGACCCAGTACTTC
13 . TRBJ1-2 TRBD1 TRBV29-1 CSVATGKDYGYTF TGCAGCGTCGCGACAGGGAAGGACTATGGCTACACCTTC
13 . TRBJ1-2 . TRBV19 CASSMYGDYGYTF TGTGCCAGTAGTATGTACGGGGACTATGGCTACACCTTC
14 . TRBJ2-3 . TRBV30 CAWSQTAGTDTQYF TGTGCCTGGAGCCAGACTGCCGGCACAGATACGCAGTATTTT
14 . TRBJ2-3 . TRBV13 CASSPIGSGDTQYF TGTGCCAGCAGCCCCATTGGGTCGGGAGATACGCAGTATTTT
12 . TRBJ2-5 . TRBV30 CACLQSRKTQYF TGTGCCTGTCTACAGTCTCGAAAGACCCAGTACTTC
13 . TRBJ2-2 . TRBV27 CASSPGIPGELFF TGTGCCAGCAGTCCAGGGATTCCCGGGGAGCTGTTTTTT